The clone carrying this TCR beta chain was counted only a few times. Its antigen is currently unknown. V was trimmed by 9 bases and J by 4 bases, leaving 17 bases between them. The CDR3 has 15 amino acids. CDR1 is KGHDR and CDR2 is SFDVKD in the germline V gene. The data stem from a study of CD8 T cells in ankylosing spondylitis. Making use of molecular barcodes, quantitative 5'-RACE generated TCR beta libraries. TCRdb ran MiXCR on the 5' RACE reads and lists one entry per CDR3 protein. Altogether about 320,000 distinct CDR3 sequences are present, 11% being singletons, with the ten largest covering roughly 9%. Study findings and constraints: Existing reports had already noted some motif variants in reactive arthritis synovial fluid and blood. Disease-linked clones reportedly concentrated significantly in matched ankylosing spondylitis synovial fluid.

The chain employs TRBV24-1 and TRBJ2-2, with a possible D match to TRBD1 (6 bases). Sequences were obtained from blood, either unsorted or a sorted T cell fraction (not recorded which). This receptor was identified in a female donor with ankylosing spondylitis or in good health (not recorded which). The CDR3 loop reads CATHGGQPGTGELFF. The CDR3 DNA reads TGTGCCACCCATGGGGGACAACCGGGCACCGGGGAGCTGTTTTTT.